Listed here are 30 T cell receptor beta chains from one sample, sequenced in a study of identical twins' blood T cells. TCRdb reanalysed the 5' RACE reads using MiXCR and keeps one entry per CDR3 protein. Among 300,000 to 450,000 distinct CDR3 sequences, roughly 31% were seen once, and the ten largest hold around 5.6%. Sequenced: PBMCs. All receptors come from a woman between 18 and 49 years old in good health.

CDR3 nucleotides: TGTGCCAGCAGCTTAGCAGGATTAACTGAAGCTTTCTTT. This translates into CASSLAGLTEAFF. This sequence joins TRBV7-9 and TRBJ1-1; unclear D gene. In germline, CDR1 is SEHNR, CDR2 FQNEAQ (reference sequence). This CDR3 region has 13 residues. Trimming took off 0 bases at V and 5 bases at J, with 7 bases between the two ends.

This clonotype was found a few times. The CDR3: CASSRGQERSYEQYF. The DNA for the CDR3 is TGTGCCAGCTCACGGGGACAGGAGCGCTCCTACGAGCAGTACTTC. The chain couples TRBV18 to TRBJ2-7; 8 bases are shared with TRBD1. Losses at the gene ends were 4 bases for V and 0 bases for J; bases not matched to a gene: 5. The CDR3 contains 15 residues. In germline, CDR1 is KGHSH, CDR2 LQKENI.

The J gene is TRBJ1-2, the V gene TRBV29-1, with D hard to call. Trimming removed 4 bases at V and 2 bases at J, with 11 bases between. The CDR3 runs 13 residues. Per germline, CDR1 SQVTM and CDR2 ANQGSEA. The chain's CDR3 is CSVVAVGNYGYTF. The CDR3 DNA reads as TGCAGCGTTGTAGCGGTAGGGAACTATGGCTACACCTTC.

This clonotype turned up a few times. The chain employs TRBV9 and TRBJ1-1, with D unclear. With 0 bases removed from V and 2 bases from J, the gap between germline ends came to 11 bases. This CDR3 has 15 residues. Germline assignment: CDR1 SGDLS and CDR2 YYNGEE. Here the CDR3 DNA reads TGTGCCAGCAGCGTAGAGAGCAGATTAAACACTGAAGCTTTCTTT. Amino acids: CASSVESRLNTEAFF.

This clonotype has a handful of counts. The CDR3 bases are TGTGCCAGCAGCCGACACCCTAATTCACCCCTCCACTTT. It specifies CASSRHPNSPLHF. V is TRBV12-3 or TRBV12-4 and J is TRBJ1-6; D gene ambiguous. This CDR3 spans 13 amino acids. The ends were cut back, 6 bases at V and 6 bases at J, with 9 bases in the middle.

The chain joins TRBV20-1 to TRBJ2-2, with D tentatively TRBD2 (6 bases). Trimming removed 1 base from V and 7 bases from J, with 16 bases in between. The CDR3 extends over 15 amino acids. Looked up from germline, CDR1 is DFQATT and CDR2 is SNEGSKA (reference sequence). The CDR3 is CSARVAGIPNGELFF. CDR3 in DNA: TGCAGTGCTAGAGTTGCGGGAATCCCCAACGGGGAGCTGTTTTTT.

The CDR3 region has the DNA TGCAGTGCTCATTTCAAGGGGGTCAATGAGCAGTTCTTC. It is translated as CSAHFKGVNEQFF. The genes are TRBV20-1 and TRBJ2-1, with a tentative D call TRBD1 (6 bases). CDR1 is DFQATT, CDR2 SNEGSKA, per germline (reference sequence). The CDR3 contains 13 residues. V was clipped by 5 bases and J by 6 bases, with 14 bases between them.

The chain links TRBV27 to TRBJ2-3; TRBD2 matches 9 bases. CDR3 length equals 14 residues. From germline, CDR1 is MNHEY and CDR2 SMNVEV (reference sequence). After removal of 6 bases from V and 8 bases from J, the junction contained 9 bases not matched to a gene. DNA for the CDR3: TGTGCCAGCAGCCTAACCGCTAGCGGGACTACGCAGTATTTT. Its protein is CASSLTASGTTQYF.

This clonotype was detected a few times. The CDR3 does not end in the conserved phenylalanine or tryptophan, so this is likely a read error. The chain is built from TRBV6-5 and TRBJ1-5, with 7 positions matching TRBD1. V dropped 5 bases and J dropped 6; count of bases not matched to a gene: 7. The germline gives CDR1 MNHEY, CDR2 SVGAGI. The length of the CDR3 is 14 residues. The CDR3 DNA reads TGTGCCAGCAGTCAGGGGGGGCCGGGTCAGCCCCAGCATCTT. Its translation is CASSQGGPGQPQHL.

This clonotype appeared a few times. The chain is built from TRBV6-1 and TRBJ1-4; TRBD1 might be the D (5 bases). Trimming pared 3 bases from V and 7 bases from J, leaving 15 bases between. This CDR3 is 15 amino acids long. Germline V CDR1 and CDR2: MNHNS, SASEGT. The CDR3 bases are TGTGCCAGCAGTGATGCGGAGAGGAGGGGTGAAAAACTGTTTTTT. Protein sequence: CASSDAERRGEKLFF.

V gene TRBV29-1 combines with J gene TRBJ2-1; D is uncertain. The CDR3 is made up of 14 amino acids. V lost 7 bases and J 2 bases, leaving 15 bases between the germline ends. CDR1 and CDR2 (germline): SQVTM, ANQGSEA. DNA for the CDR3: TGCAGCGCCGCCAGTAATACCGCCTACAATGAGCAGTTCTTC. Translation gives CSAASNTAYNEQFF.

This clonotype was found a few times. The chain carries TRBV7-6 and TRBJ2-3; D not certain. V lost 2 bases to trimming and J lost 0 bases, with 9 bases between them. This CDR3 contains 15 residues. Germline-derived CDR1 and CDR2 are SGHVS and FNYEAQ. CDR3 DNA sequence: TGTGCCAGCAGCTTATTTGGGGTTAGCACAGATACGCAGTATTTT. Translated: CASSLFGVSTDTQYF.

This clonotype was observed a handful of times. The rearrangement uses TRBV5-1 and TRBJ2-1, with 13 bases identical to TRBD2. After removal of 2 bases from V and 9 bases from J, the junction contained 5 bases not matched to a gene. Germline V CDR1 and CDR2: SGHRS, YFSETQ. The CDR3 length is 15 residues. The CDR3 DNA reads as TGCGCCAGCAGCTTCGGACTAGCGGGAGAACCTGAGCAGTTCTTC. It specifies CASSFGLAGEPEQFF. Full variable domain (missing parts from reference TRBV5-1 and TRBJ2-1): KAGVTQTPRYLIKTRGQQVTLSCSPISGHRSVSWYQQTPGQGLQFLFEYFSETQRNKGNFPGRFSGRQFSNSRSEMNVSTLELGDSALYLCASSFGLAGEPEQFFGPGTRLTVL.

The chain couples TRBV7-8 to TRBJ2-3, with D unclear. In germline, CDR1 is SGHVS, CDR2 FQNEAQ. V was shortened by 6 bases and J by 8 bases, with 12 bases between the two germline ends. CDR3 size: 12 residues. CDR3 region: CASSWVTTTQYF. The CDR3 DNA is TGTGCCAGCAGTTGGGTCACCACTACGCAGTATTTT.

This clonotype has only a few counts. The chain joins TRBV5-6 to TRBJ1-1; D uncertain. Germline lookup yields CDR1 SGHDT and CDR2 YYEEEE. The CDR3 has 12 residues. With 7 bases removed from V and 8 bases from J, the gap between germline ends came to 15 bases. CDR3 in amino acids: CASCKGEVEAFF. The CDR3 DNA follows: TGTGCCAGCTGTAAGGGAGAGGTGGAAGCTTTCTTT.

A remark on this clonotype: One base away lies a much larger clone, so this may be a sequencing read error. The chain is built from TRBV6-2 or TRBV6-3 and TRBJ2-7, with 8 bases matching TRBD2. This CDR3 spans 14 amino acids. CDR1 and CDR2 from the germline V gene are MNHEY and SVGEGT. The CDR3 DNA is TGTGCCGGCAGCTCCGGGACTAGCTCCTACGAGCAGTACTTC. Translating gives CAGSSGTSSYEQYF.

As for this clonotype: A read error may explain this, as a much larger clone is one base away. The chain combines TRBV7-8 with TRBJ2-1; 7 bases are shared with TRBD2. CDR3 length: 14 residues. Germline V CDR1 and CDR2: SGHVS, FQNEAQ. CDR3 residues: CASTLSGVFNEQLF. The CDR3, as DNA: TGTGCCAGCACCTTAAGCGGGGTATTCAATGAGCAGTTATTC.

This clonotype was counted many times. This chain joins TRBV29-1 and TRBJ1-1; maybe TRBD1 (5 bases). CDR1 is SQVTM, CDR2 ANQGSEA, per germline. The CDR3 loop spans 16 amino acids. V was clipped by 4 bases and J by 0 bases, with 18 bases between them. The CDR3 loop is CSVADGGDSMNTEAFF. CDR3 coding DNA: TGCAGCGTTGCGGACGGAGGGGACTCCATGAACACTGAAGCTTTCTTT.

This clonotype has a handful of counts. The V gene is TRBV3-1, the J gene TRBJ1-6; no firm D call. This CDR3 spans 16 amino acids. The V end was cut by 0 bases, the J end by 2 bases, with 8 bases between. CDR1 LGHDT and CDR2 YNNKEL come from the germline V gene (reference sequence). CDR3 sequence (DNA): TGTGCCAGCAGCCAAGAAAAACCGCCCTATAATTCACCCCTCCACTTT. Amino acids: CASSQEKPPYNSPLHF.

CDR3 nucleotide sequence: TGTGCCAGCAGCCAAGGGTCAGGCGAGACCCAGTACTTC. Its protein product is CASSQGSGETQYF. This chain joins TRBV14 and TRBJ2-5; D is unresolved. Germline V lookup: CDR1 SGHDN, CDR2 FVKESK. V lost 1 base to trimming and J lost 5 bases, with 8 bases between them. CDR3 length: 13 residues.

V usage is TRBV3-1 and J usage is TRBJ2-2; TRBD2 matches 7 bases. The CDR3 extends over 16 amino acids. The junction had 10 bases not matched to a gene; V was cut back by 2 bases and J by 7 bases. Germline CDR1 is LGHDT and CDR2 is YNNKEL (reference sequence). The chain's CDR3 is CASSQLASGRGGELFF. DNA for the CDR3: TGTGCCAGCAGCCAACTCGCTAGCGGTCGTGGCGGGGAGCTGTTTTTT.

This chain joins TRBV29-1 and TRBJ2-3; TRBD2 matches 7 bases. J gave up 8 bases and V 8 bases, and 10 bases lay outside the gene matches. CDR3 length equals 12 residues. Germline V gene data show CDR1 as SQVTM and CDR2 as ANQGSEA. The CDR3 DNA follows: TGCAGCCCGGGGACTCCGGGGGGTACGCAGTATTTT. Translation gives CSPGTPGGTQYF.

The V call is TRBV29-1, the J call TRBJ2-2, with D unclear. Germline V CDR1 and CDR2: SQVTM, ANQGSEA. The CDR3 runs to 16 residues. V was shortened by 0 bases and J by 4 bases, with 15 bases between the two germline ends. CDR3 nucleotides: TGCAGCGTTGAAGATCCACCAGCGATTTGCACCGGGGAGCTGTTTTTT. Its translation is CSVEDPPAICTGELFF.

This clonotype has a handful of counts. The CDR3 loop is CASSSERSYEQYF. In nucleotides, the CDR3 is TGCGCCAGCAGCTCCGAGCGGAGCTACGAGCAGTACTTC. The rearrangement uses TRBV5-1 and TRBJ2-7; perhaps TRBD2 as D (5 bases). V lost 3 bases and J 3 bases, leaving 10 bases between the germline ends. CDR3 length: 13 amino acids. Germline CDR1 and CDR2: SGHRS and YFSETQ.

Points on this clonotype: Relative to the germline gene, one junction end is altered; a read error may explain this. CDR3 sequence (DNA): TGCAGTGCTCCCCGACTAGCGGGGACCACAGGTACGCAGTATTTT. Protein sequence: CSAPRLAGTTGTQYF. This chain links TRBV20-1 with TRBJ2-3, with TRBD2 identical over 11 bases. The CDR3 has 15 amino acids. Germline-derived CDR1 and CDR2 are DFQATT and SNEGSKA (reference sequence).

The chain has TRBV29-1 and TRBJ1-5; 8 nucleotides align to TRBD1. With V trimmed by 6 bases and J by 3 bases, 4 bases remained unmatched. This CDR3 has 13 residues. Germline loops: CDR1 SQVTM, CDR2 ANQGSEA. CDR3: CSVGTGFNQPQHF. DNA of the CDR3: TGCAGCGTCGGGACAGGTTTCAATCAGCCCCAGCATTTT.

V is TRBV6-6 and J is TRBJ2-1; D uncertain. Trimming removed 6 bases from V and 0 bases from J, with 18 bases in between. The germline CDR1 and CDR2 sequences are MNHNY and SVGAGI (reference sequence). The CDR3 has 17 amino acids. The CDR3 nucleotides are TGTGCCAGCAGCGATGGACGTATCTTAAGCTCCTACAATGAGCAGTTCTTC. Translated, it gives CASSDGRILSSYNEQFF.

In its sample, this clonotype was seen many times. V and J are TRBV5-1 and TRBJ2-7, with D perhaps being TRBD1 or TRBD2 (5 bases each). CDR3 size: 15 residues. Germline CDR1 reads SGHRS; CDR2 reads YFSETQ. Trimming pared 5 bases from V and 0 bases from J, leaving 15 bases between. CDR3 DNA sequence: TGCGCCAGCAGTTTCTCCGGGACGGACTCCTACGAGCAGTACTTC. Residues: CASSFSGTDSYEQYF.

Only a few counts were recorded for this clonotype. This chain uses TRBV29-1 with TRBJ1-1, with 7 positions matching TRBD1. The ends lost 7 bases at V and 0 bases at J; junction bases unmatched: 5. Germline V gene sequence: CDR1 SQVTM, CDR2 ANQGSEA. The CDR3 covers 13 residues. CDR3 loop: CSASDRMNTEAFF. CDR3 nucleotides: TGCAGCGCTTCGGACAGGATGAACACTGAAGCTTTCTTT.

The genes are TRBV3-1 and TRBJ1-4; 8 bases are a match to TRBD1. The V segment lost 4 bases and the J segment 8 bases; nucleotides outside the gene matches: 9. The CDR3 extends over 15 amino acids. CDR1 LGHDT and CDR2 YNNKEL come from the germline V gene (reference sequence). The chain's CDR3 is CASSPGDRRGEKLFF. The CDR3 DNA sequence: TGTGCCAGCAGCCCCGGGGACAGGCGTGGAGAAAAACTGTTTTTT.